These 5 T cell receptor beta chains were sequenced from one sample in a study of blood T cell repertoires in COVID-19. TCRdb keeps only in-frame clones here, not all; method: immunoSEQ multiplex PCR. The top ten hold roughly 2.1% of the sample, which has 100,000 to 150,000 clones, around 89% seen once. The sequenced material came from peripheral blood. All receptors derive from a man between 65 and 85 years old with active COVID-19.

This chain connects TRBV28 to TRBJ1-2; unclear D gene. CDR3 length equals 16 residues. CDR1 and CDR2 from the germline V gene are MDHEN and SYDVKM. V lost 4 bases and J lost 6, with 21 bases in between. The CDR3: CASSSFPGAGLHGYTF. As DNA, the CDR3 is TGTGCCAGCAGTTCATTCCCGGGAGCCGGACTCCATGGCTACACCTTC.

The chain joins TRBV6-1 to TRBJ2-5; 8 nucleotides match TRBD2. The length of the CDR3 is 16 residues. J lost 3 bases, V lost 0 bases, and 6 bases had no gene match. The germline V gene encodes CDR1 MNHNS and CDR2 SASEGT. In DNA form, the CDR3 reads TGTGCCAGCAGTGAAGCCTACGGGACTAGGAAAGAGACCCAGTACTTC. Its protein product is CASSEAYGTRKETQYF.

The chain couples TRBV28 to TRBJ2-5; 13 bases line up with TRBD2. This CDR3 spans 13 amino acids. V lost 6 bases, J lost 5 bases, and 0 bases stayed unmatched. The germline gives CDR1 MDHEN, CDR2 SYDVKM. CDR3 loop: CASRTSGRETQYF. DNA for the CDR3: TGTGCCAGCAGGACTAGCGGGAGGGAGACCCAGTACTTC.

V gene TRBV18 combines with J gene TRBJ2-7; D may be TRBD1 (6 bases). This CDR3 region has 14 residues. V was pared by 3 bases and J by 5 bases, with 14 bases between. Germline V gene data show CDR1 as KGHSH and CDR2 as LQKENI. CDR3 nucleotide sequence: TGTGCCAGCTCACCCCTACAGGGAACCAACGAGCAGTACTTC. It is translated as CASSPLQGTNEQYF.

This chain joins TRBV15 and TRBJ2-3; TRBD2 aligns across 9 bases. Germline trimming cut 8 bases from V and 3 bases from J; bases unmatched to any gene: 6. Germline values: CDR1 LNHNV, CDR2 YYDKDF (reference sequence). This CDR3 contains 14 residues. For the CDR3, the DNA is TGTGCCACCCTGCGTAGCGGGAGTACAGATACGCAGTATTTT. Translated, it gives CATLRSGSTDTQYF. The full variable domain, with the rest looked up from reference TRBV15 and TRBJ2-3, is DAMVIQNPRYQVTQFGKPVTLSCSQTLNHNVMYWYQQKSSQAPKLLFHYYDKDFNNEADTPDNFQSRRPNTSFCFLDIRSPGLGDTAMYLCATLRSGSTDTQYFGPGTRLTVL.